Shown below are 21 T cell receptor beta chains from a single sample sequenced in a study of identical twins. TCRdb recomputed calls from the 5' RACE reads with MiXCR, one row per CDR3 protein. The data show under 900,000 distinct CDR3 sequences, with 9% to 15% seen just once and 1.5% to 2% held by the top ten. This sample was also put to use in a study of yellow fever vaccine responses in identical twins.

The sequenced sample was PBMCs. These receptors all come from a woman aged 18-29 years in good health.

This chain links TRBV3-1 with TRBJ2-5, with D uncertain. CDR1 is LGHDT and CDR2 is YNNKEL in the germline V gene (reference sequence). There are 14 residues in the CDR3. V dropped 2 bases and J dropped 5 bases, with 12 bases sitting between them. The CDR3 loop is CASSQHLPPETQYF. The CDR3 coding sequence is TGTGCCAGCAGCCAACATCTCCCCCCGGAGACCCAGTACTTC.

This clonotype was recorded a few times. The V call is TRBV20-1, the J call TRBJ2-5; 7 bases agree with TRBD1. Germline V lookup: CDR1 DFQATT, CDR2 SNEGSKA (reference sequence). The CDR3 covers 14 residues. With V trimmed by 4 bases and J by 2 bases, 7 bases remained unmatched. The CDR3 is CSAKGQNLQETQYF. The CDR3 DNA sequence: TGCAGTGCTAAGGGACAGAATCTTCAAGAGACCCAGTACTTC.

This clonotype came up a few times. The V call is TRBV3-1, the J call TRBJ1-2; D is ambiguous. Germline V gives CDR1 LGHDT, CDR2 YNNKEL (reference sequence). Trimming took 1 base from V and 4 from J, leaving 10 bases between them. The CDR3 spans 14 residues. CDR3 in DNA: TGTGCCAGCAGCCAAGCGGCATTGCCCTATGGCTACACCTTC. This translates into CASSQAALPYGYTF.

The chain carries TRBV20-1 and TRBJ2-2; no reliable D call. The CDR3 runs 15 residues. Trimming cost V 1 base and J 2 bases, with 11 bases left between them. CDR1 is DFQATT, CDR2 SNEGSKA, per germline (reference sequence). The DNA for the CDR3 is TGCAGTGCTAGAGGGTTCCAGTCTAACACCGGGGAGCTGTTTTTT. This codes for CSARGFQSNTGELFF.

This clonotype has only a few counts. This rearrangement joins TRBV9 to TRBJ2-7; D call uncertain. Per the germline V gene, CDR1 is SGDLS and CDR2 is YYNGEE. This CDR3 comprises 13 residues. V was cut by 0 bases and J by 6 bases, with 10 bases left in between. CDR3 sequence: CASSVVSTTEQYF. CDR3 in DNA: TGTGCCAGCAGCGTAGTCTCAACTACCGAGCAGTACTTC.

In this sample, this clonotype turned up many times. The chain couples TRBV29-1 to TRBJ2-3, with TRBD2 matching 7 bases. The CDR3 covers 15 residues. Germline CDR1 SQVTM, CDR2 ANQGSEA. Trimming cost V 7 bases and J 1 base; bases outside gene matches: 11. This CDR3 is CSGWGSGVGTDTQYF. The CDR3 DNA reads TGCAGCGGTTGGGGGAGCGGGGTCGGCACAGATACGCAGTATTTT.

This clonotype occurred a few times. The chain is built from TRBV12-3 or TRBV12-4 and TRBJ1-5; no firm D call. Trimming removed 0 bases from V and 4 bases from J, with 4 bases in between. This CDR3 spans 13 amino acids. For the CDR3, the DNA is TGTGCCAGCAGTTTAGCGCATAATCAGCCCCAGCATTTT. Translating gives CASSLAHNQPQHF.

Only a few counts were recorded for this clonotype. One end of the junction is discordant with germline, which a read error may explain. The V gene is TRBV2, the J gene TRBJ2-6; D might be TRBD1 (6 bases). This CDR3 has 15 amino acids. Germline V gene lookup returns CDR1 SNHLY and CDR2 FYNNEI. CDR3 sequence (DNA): TGTGCCAGCAGTCAAACACAAATGGGGGCCAACGTCCCGACTTTC. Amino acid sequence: CASSQTQMGANVPTF.

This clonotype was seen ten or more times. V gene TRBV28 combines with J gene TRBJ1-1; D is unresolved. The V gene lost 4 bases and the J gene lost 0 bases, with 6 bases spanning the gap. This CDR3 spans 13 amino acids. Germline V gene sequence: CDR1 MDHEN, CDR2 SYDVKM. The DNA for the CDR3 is TGTGCCAGCAGTTCACAGCTGAACACTGAAGCTTTCTTT. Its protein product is CASSSQLNTEAFF.

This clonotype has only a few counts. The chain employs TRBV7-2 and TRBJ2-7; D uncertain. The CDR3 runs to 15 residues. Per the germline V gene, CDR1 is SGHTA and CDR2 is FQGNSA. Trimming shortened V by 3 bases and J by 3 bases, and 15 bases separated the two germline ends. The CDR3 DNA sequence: TGTGCCAGCAGCTTTCTTCCGGCATTCATCTACGAGCAGTACGTC. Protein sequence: CASSFLPAFIYEQYV.

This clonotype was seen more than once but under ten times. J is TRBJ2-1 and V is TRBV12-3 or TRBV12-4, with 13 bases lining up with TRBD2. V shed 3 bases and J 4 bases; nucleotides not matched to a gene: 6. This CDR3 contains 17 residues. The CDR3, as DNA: TGTGCCAGCAGTTTCGAAGGACTAGCGGGAGAATACAATGAGCAGTTCTTC. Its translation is CASSFEGLAGEYNEQFF.

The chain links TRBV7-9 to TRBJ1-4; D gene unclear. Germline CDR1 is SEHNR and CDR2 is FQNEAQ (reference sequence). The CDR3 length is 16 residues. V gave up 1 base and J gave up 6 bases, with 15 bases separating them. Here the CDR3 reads CASSLEFGRTDEKLFF. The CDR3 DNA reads TGTGCCAGCAGCTTAGAATTTGGCAGGACGGATGAAAAACTGTTTTTT.

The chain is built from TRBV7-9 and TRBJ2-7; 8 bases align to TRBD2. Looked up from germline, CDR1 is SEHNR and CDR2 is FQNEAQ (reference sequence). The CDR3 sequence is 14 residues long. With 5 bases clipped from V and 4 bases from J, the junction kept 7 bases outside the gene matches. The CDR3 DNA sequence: TGTGCCAGCAGCCTGGGACTAGAGGGATACGAGCAGTACTTC. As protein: CASSLGLEGYEQYF.

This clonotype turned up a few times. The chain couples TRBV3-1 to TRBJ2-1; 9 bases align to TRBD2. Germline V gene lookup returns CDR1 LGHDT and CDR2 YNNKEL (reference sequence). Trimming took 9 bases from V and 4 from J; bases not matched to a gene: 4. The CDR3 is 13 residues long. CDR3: CASRTSDYNEQFF. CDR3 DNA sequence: TGTGCCAGTCGGACTAGCGATTACAATGAGCAGTTCTTC.

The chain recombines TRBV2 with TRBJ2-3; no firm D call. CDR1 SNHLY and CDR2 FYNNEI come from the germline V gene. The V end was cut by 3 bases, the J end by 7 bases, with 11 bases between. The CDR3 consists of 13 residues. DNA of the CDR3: TGTGCCAGCAGTGAGGGCAAAGTACATACGCAGTATTTT. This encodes CASSEGKVHTQYF.

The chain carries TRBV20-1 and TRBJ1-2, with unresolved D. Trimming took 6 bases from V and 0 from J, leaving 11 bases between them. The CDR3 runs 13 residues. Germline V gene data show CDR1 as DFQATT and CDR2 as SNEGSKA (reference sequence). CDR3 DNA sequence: TGCAGTGCCAGACGGACTACTAACTATGGCTACACCTTC. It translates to CSARRTTNYGYTF.

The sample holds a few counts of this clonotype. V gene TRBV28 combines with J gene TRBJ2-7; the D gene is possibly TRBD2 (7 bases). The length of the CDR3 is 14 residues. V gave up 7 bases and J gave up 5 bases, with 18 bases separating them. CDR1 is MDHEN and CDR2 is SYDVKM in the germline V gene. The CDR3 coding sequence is TGTGCCAGCACCCACGGGGGGCGCTTAGACGAGCAGTACTTC. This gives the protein CASTHGGRLDEQYF.

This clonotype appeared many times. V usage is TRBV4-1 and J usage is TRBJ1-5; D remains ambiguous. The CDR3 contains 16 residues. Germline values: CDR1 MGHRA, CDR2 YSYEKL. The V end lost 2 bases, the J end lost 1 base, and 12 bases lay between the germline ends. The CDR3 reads CASSQQAAKSNQPQHF. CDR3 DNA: TGCGCCAGCAGCCAACAGGCGGCAAAGAGCAATCAGCCCCAGCATTTT.

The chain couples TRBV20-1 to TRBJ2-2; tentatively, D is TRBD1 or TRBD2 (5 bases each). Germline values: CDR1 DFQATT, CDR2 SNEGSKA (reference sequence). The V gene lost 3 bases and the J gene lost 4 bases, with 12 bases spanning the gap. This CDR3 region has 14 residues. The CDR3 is CSASGGRGTGELFF. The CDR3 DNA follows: TGCAGTGCTAGTGGGGGTAGGGGCACCGGGGAGCTGTTTTTT.

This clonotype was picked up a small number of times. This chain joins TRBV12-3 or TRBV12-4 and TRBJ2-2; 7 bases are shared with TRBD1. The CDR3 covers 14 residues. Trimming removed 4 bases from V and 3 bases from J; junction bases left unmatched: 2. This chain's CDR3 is CASSWDSYTGELFF. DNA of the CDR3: TGTGCCAGCAGTTGGGACAGTTACACCGGGGAGCTGTTTTTT.

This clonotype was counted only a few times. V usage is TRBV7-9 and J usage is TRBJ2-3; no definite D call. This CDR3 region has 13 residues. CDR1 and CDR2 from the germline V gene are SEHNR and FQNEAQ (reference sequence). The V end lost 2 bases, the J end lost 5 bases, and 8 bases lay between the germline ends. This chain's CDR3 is CASSLLPRDTQYF. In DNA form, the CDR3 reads TGTGCCAGCAGCTTACTTCCAAGAGATACGCAGTATTTT.